This T cell receptor (beta chain) was retrieved from a study of cytomegalovirus exposure and HLA in healthy donors. Broader study findings: In a later analysis, TCR beta V- and J-gene trimming showed a link to a missense DCLRE1C variant. Listed as cytomegalovirus-associated were 164 TCR beta chains.

Comment on this clone: Its cognate antigen is unknown.

Germline CDR1 is KGHSH and CDR2 is LQKENI. CDR3 size: 14 residues. J was trimmed by 5 bases and V by 3 bases; bases with no gene match: 5. Among the donors, all were healthy bone marrow donors. A multiplex PCR was run with 60 Vbeta primers and 13 Jbeta primers. Assay: immunoSEQ multiplex PCR; the TCRdb copy retains only in-frame clones and omits some. Of 200,000 to 250,000 clones listed, 77% are singletons. Sequences were obtained from PBMCs. The TCR comes from a woman in her sixties or seventies in good health and CMV-seropositive. V is TRBV18 and J is TRBJ1-1, with 8 nucleotides matching TRBD1. The CDR3 loop reads CASSPQQGETEAFF. The CDR3 DNA follows: TGTGCCAGCTCACCCCAACAGGGGGAGACTGAAGCTTTCTTT. The whole variable domain, remainder taken from reference TRBV18 and TRBJ1-1, is NAGVMQNPRHLVRRRGQEARLRCSPMKGHSHVYWYRQLPEEGLKFMVYLQKENIIDESGMPKERFSAEFPKEGPSILRIQQVVRGDSAAYFCASSPQQGETEAFFGQGTRLTVV.